These T cell receptor beta chains were read from a single sample in a study of patients and donors after allogeneic stem cell transplantation. TCRdb reprocessed the RT-PCR reads with MiXCR, giving one entry per CDR3 protein. The table shows some 90,000 distinct CDR3 sequences, with roughly 52% occurring only once. Sequencing input: blood, either unsorted or a sorted T cell fraction (not recorded which). The receptors come from a human donor who was either an allogeneic HSCT recipient or a stem cell or donor lymphocyte infusion donor (not recorded which). It is not recorded whose cells these are; they may come from a transplant donor. The CDR3 runs from the conserved cysteine through the conserved F or W. Fields, in order: clone size, V gene, D gene, J gene, CDR3 DNA, CDR3 protein. The D gene is left open where the match is weak. Size is omitted from some rows. Given values are once, few, many or a class for expanded clones.

-	TRBV9	-	TRBJ2-1	TGTGCCAGCAGCGTAGATGTGAGTGAGCAGTTCTTC	CASSVDVSEQFF
-	TRBV4-3	-	TRBJ1-4	TGCGCCAGCAGCCAAGATCCGGGAGAGTTGGGCGAAAAACTGTTTTTT	CASSQDPGELGEKLFF
-	TRBV4-3	-	TRBJ1-6	TGCGCCAGCAGCCAAGATGGGATTCCGACCTATAATTCACCCCTCCACTTT	CASSQDGIPTYNSPLHF
-	TRBV12-3/TRBV12-4	TRBD1	TRBJ1-4	TGTGCCAGCAGTGCGGGACGACAGGGTTTAAAACTGTTTTTT	CASSAGRQGLKLFF
-	TRBV6-2/TRBV6-3	-	TRBJ2-7	TGTGCCAGCAGTCATGATCAGGGGTGGGAGCAGTACTTC	CASSHDQGWEQYF
-	TRBV4-3	TRBD2	TRBJ2-1	TGCGCCAGCAGCCAAGGTACTAGCGGGAGGGTTAATGAGCAGTTCTTC	CASSQGTSGRVNEQFF
-	TRBV5-5	TRBD2	TRBJ2-1	TGTGCCAGCAGCTTGAGGGAGCTAGCGGCTTGGAATGAGCAGTTCTTC	CASSLRELAAWNEQFF
few	TRBV28	TRBD1	TRBJ1-2	TGTGCCAGCAGTTTAGACAGGGTAAACTATGGCTACACCTTC	CASSLDRVNYGYTF
-	TRBV20-1	-	TRBJ1-1	TGCAGTGCTAGGAAAGGCCGGGACACATGGAACACTGAAGCTTTCTTT	CSARKGRDTWNTEAFF
-	TRBV18	-	TRBJ2-3	TGTGCCAGCTCACCACTCGTCAAAGCAGATACGCAGTATTTT	CASSPLVKADTQYF
once	TRBV6-6	TRBD1	TRBJ1-4	TGTGCCAGCAGCCGTTTTTCCGGGACAGGGGGCGCCGCTGAAAAACTGTTTTTT	CASSRFSGTGGAAEKLFF
-	TRBV12-3/TRBV12-4	TRBD1	TRBJ2-7	TGTGCCAGCAGTAACAGGGGGCTGAACTACGAGCAGTACTTC	CASSNRGLNYEQYF
many	TRBV9	-	TRBJ2-1	TGTGCCAGCAGCGGCCTCAACGACATCCACAATGAGCAGTTCTTC	CASSGLNDIHNEQFF
few	TRBV12-3/TRBV12-4	TRBD1	TRBJ1-1	TGTGCCAGCAGCCCGGACAGGGCGATCGCTTTCTTT	CASSPDRAIAFF
-	TRBV4-1	-	TRBJ1-2	TGCGCCAGCAGCCAAGGGTATGAGGACAACTATGGCTACACCTTC	CASSQGYEDNYGYTF